This T cell receptor (beta chain) stems from a study of T-cell reconstitution after alpha-beta-depleted transplantation in children (dated by TCRdb to the mid-2010s). For context, the study as a whole: The study quantitatively tracked T-cell immune reconstitution after TCRalphabeta/CD19-depleted allogeneic hematopoietic cell transplantation in children using TCR repertoire profiling.

The library was made by PCR. The sample was run on an Illumina HiSeq 2500. To normalize quantification of the TCRbeta repertoire, the TCR libraries were built with molecular barcoding that relied on unique molecular identifiers. TCRdb itself trimmed the public reads at Q25 with fastp, ran MiXCR and retained productive beta chains. Merged by CDR3 protein, the rows form single entries marked with the most common genes and DNA. This sample is represented by around 440,000 distinct CDR3 sequences; about 11% of them were singletons. Of the sample, about 2% falls within the top ten clones. V is trimmed back by 4 bases and J by 12 bases, and the junction contains 9 bases that no gene match accounts for. The CDR3 goes from the cysteine to the phenylalanine over 14 residues. Only the CDR3 DNA is retained, 42 bases long and in frame from the first base. For CDR1 and CDR2, the germline V gene lists SGHRS and YFSETQ.

On the study overall, not on this receptor specifically: The high TCRbeta diversity at day 60 in some patients was ascribed to recipient T cells and intrathymic progenitors that had survived conditioning. The frequencies of hyperexpanded clones fell over the following months, and after one year, T-cell counts and TCRbeta diversity were mostly attributed to newly produced T cells. Apparently early alphabetaT-cell count recovery about two months after transplant reportedly relied on only several hundred rapidly expanded clones derived from non-depleted graft cells.

The treatment or condition label here, explained by the study, means: allogeneic hematopoietic cell transplantation with graft depleted of TCRalphabeta T cells and CD19 B cells. The transplant recipients were children given TCRalphabeta/CD19-depleted allogeneic hematopoietic cell grafts. This clonotype was seen repeatedly, ten times or more. Its target antigen remains unknown. Base qualities are not at hand, and no much larger clone is one base apart. This clonotype was sampled from a child aged 2 to 10 with inherited bone marrow failure, due to receive a stem cell transplant. The specimen was PBMCs, collected before TCRalphabeta/CD19-depleted stem cell transplant. The sequence is built from TRBV5-1 and TRBJ2-1, with 11 bases matching TRBD2. The CDR3 has the sequence CASSVTSGTIGQFF. The DNA sequence is given as TGCGCCAGCAGCGTGACTAGCGGGACGATAGGGCAGTTCTTC. The entire variable domain, with the stretches around the CDR3 drawn from the reference TRBV5-1 and TRBJ2-1 proteins, is KAGVTQTPRYLIKTRGQQVTLSCSPISGHRSVSWYQQTPGQGLQFLFEYFSETQRNKGNFPGRFSGRQFSNSRSEMNVSTLELGDSALYLCASSVTSGTIGQFFGPGTRLTVL.